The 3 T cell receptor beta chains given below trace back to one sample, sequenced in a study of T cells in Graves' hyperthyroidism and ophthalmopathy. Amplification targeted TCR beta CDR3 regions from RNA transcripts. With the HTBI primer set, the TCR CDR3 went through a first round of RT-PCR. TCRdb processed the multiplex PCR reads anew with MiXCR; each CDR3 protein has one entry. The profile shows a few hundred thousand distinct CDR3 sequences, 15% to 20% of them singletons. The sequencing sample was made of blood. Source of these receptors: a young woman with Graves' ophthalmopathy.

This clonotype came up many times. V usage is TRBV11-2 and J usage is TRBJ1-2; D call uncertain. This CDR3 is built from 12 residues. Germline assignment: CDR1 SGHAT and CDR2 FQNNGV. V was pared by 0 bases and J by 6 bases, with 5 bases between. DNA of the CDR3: TGTGCCAGCAGCTTAGAAGGGAATGGCTACACCTTC. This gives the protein CASSLEGNGYTF. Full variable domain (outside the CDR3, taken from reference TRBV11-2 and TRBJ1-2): EAGVAQSPRYKIIEKRQSVAFWCNPISGHATLYWYQQILGQGPKLLIQFQNNGVVDDSQLPKDRFSAERLKGVDSTLKIQPAKLEDSAVYLCASSLEGNGYTFGSGTRLTVV.

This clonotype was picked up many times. The CDR3 region has the DNA TGTGCCAGCAGTTACGCCTATAACACCGGGGAGCTGTTTTTT. Translated, it gives CASSYAYNTGELFF. The genes are TRBV6-5 and TRBJ2-2; D gene ambiguous. Per germline, CDR1 MNHEY and CDR2 SVGAGI. V was trimmed by 2 bases and J by 2 bases, leaving 6 bases between them. There are 14 residues in the CDR3.

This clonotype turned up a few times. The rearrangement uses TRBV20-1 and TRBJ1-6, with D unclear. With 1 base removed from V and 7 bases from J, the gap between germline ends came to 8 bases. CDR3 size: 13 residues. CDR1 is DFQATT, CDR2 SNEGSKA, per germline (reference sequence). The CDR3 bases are TGCAGTGCTAGAGCCTGGGTCAATTCACCCCTCCACTTT. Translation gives CSARAWVNSPLHF.